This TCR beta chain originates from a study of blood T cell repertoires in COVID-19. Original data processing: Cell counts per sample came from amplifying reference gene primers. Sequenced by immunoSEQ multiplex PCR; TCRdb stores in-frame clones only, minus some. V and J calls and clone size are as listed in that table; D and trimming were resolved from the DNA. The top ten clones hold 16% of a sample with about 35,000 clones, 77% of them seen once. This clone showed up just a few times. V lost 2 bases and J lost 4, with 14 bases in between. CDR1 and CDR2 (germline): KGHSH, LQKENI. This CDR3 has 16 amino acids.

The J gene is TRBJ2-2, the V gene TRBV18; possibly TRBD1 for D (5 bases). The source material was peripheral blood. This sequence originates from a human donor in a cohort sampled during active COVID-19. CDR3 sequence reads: CASSPRSQGPTGELFF. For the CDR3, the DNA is TGTGCCAGCTCACCAAGGTCCCAGGGTCCCACCGGGGAGCTGTTTTTT.